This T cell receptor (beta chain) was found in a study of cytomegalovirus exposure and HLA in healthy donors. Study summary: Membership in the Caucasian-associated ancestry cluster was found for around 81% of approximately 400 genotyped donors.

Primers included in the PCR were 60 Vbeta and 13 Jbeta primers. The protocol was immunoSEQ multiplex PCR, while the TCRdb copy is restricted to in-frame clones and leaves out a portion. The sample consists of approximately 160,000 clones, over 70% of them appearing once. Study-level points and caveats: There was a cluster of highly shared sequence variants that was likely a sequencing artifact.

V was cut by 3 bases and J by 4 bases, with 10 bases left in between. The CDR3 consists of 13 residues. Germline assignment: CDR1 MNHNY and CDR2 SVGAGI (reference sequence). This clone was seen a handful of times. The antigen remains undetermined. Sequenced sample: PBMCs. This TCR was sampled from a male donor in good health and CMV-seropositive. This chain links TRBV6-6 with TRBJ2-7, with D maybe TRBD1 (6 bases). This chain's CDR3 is CASSYLGGYEQYF. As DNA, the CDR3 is TGTGCCAGCAGTTATTTAGGGGGATACGAGCAGTACTTC.